These 13 T cell receptor beta chains were sequenced from one sample in a study of cytomegalovirus exposure and HLA in healthy donors. The study ran its PCR with 60 Vbeta and 13 Jbeta primers. Some clones are missing from TCRdb's copy, which holds only in-frame ones; the method was immunoSEQ multiplex PCR. Seen here are about 220,000 clones, around 79% observed once, and the top ten hold approximately 1.8%. Sequencing input: PBMCs. The source of these receptors is a male donor in good health and CMV-seronegative.

The rearrangement uses TRBV19 and TRBJ2-7; 8 bases agree with TRBD1. The CDR3 sequence is 13 residues long. Trimming took 6 bases from V and 1 from J; bases not matched to a gene: 2. Germline CDR1 is LNHDA and CDR2 is SQIVND (reference sequence). The CDR3 DNA sequence: TGTGCCAGTAGACGACAGGGGTCCTACGAGCAGTACTTC. It yields the protein CASRRQGSYEQYF.

A few counts support this clone. The chain links TRBV9 to TRBJ1-1; perhaps TRBD1 as D (5 bases). The CDR3 is 13 residues long. Trimming removed 4 bases at V and 2 bases at J, with 9 bases between. CDR1 and CDR2 from the germline V gene are SGDLS and YYNGEE. This CDR3 reads CASSQGVNTEAFF. The CDR3 DNA reads TGTGCCAGCAGCCAAGGGGTAAACACTGAAGCTTTCTTT.

The chain has TRBV7-2 and TRBJ2-1; TRBD1 aligns across 7 bases. This CDR3 is built from 17 residues. Unmatched junction bases numbered 9, after V lost 4 bases and J lost 0 bases. Germline V gives CDR1 SGHTA, CDR2 FQGNSA. The DNA of the CDR3 is TGTGCCAGCAGCTGGGTCGGACAGGCGAGCTCCTACAATGAGCAGTTCTTC. This sequence encodes CASSWVGQASSYNEQFF.

V and J are TRBV27 and TRBJ1-4; TRBD1 might be the D (6 bases). This CDR3 region has 14 residues. Per the germline V gene, CDR1 is MNHEY and CDR2 is SMNVEV (reference sequence). Trimming removed 1 base at V and 8 bases at J, with 11 bases between. This CDR3 reads CASSLYGTREKLFF. CDR3 bases: TGTGCCAGCAGTTTATATGGGACACGAGAAAAACTGTTTTTT.

V and J are TRBV7-8 and TRBJ2-1; 9 nucleotides line up with TRBD2. The CDR3 length is 17 residues. With 7 bases clipped from V and 0 bases from J, the junction kept 10 bases outside the gene matches. Per the germline V gene, CDR1 is SGHVS and CDR2 is FQNEAQ. CDR3 in amino acids: CASTLRASGVSYNEQFF. CDR3 in DNA: TGTGCCAGCACCCTGAGGGCTAGCGGGGTCTCCTACAATGAGCAGTTCTTC.

This chain connects TRBV9 to TRBJ1-3; 10 bases align to TRBD1. Germline V gives CDR1 SGDLS, CDR2 YYNGEE. With V trimmed by 4 bases and J by 8 bases, 18 bases remained unmatched. This CDR3 has 18 amino acids. Here the CDR3 reads CASSPTSGTGDLLDTIYF. The CDR3 DNA reads TGTGCCAGCAGCCCGACCTCCGGGACAGGGGATCTCCTGGACACCATATATTTT.

V gene TRBV5-1 combines with J gene TRBJ2-7; D not certain. The CDR3 runs 13 residues. The germline V gene encodes CDR1 SGHRS and CDR2 YFSETQ. Trimming removed 4 bases from V and 4 bases from J, with 12 bases in between. The chain's CDR3 is CASSPTTDYEQYF. CDR3 bases: TGCGCCAGCAGCCCAACGACTGATTACGAGCAGTACTTC.

The chain has TRBV28 and TRBJ1-1; D is perhaps TRBD1 (6 bases). From germline, CDR1 is MDHEN and CDR2 SYDVKM. The CDR3 loop spans 11 amino acids. V lost 7 bases to trimming and J lost 10 bases, with 13 bases between them. Here the CDR3 DNA reads TGTGCCAGCATCCTACAGGGTAGAGCTTTCTTT. Amino acid sequence: CASILQGRAFF.

The chain joins TRBV6-4 to TRBJ2-1; D unresolved. Germline V gene data show CDR1 as MRHNA and CDR2 as SNTAGT. Deletions cut 5 bases from V and 7 bases from J, with 12 bases between. The CDR3 has 13 residues. The DNA of the CDR3 is TGTGCCAGCAGTACAACTGTCGGGAATGAGCAGTTCTTC. Its protein product is CASSTTVGNEQFF.

This clone turned up a few times. Here the CDR3 reads CASSPLTGGGSNQPQHF. The CDR3 DNA reads TGTGCCAGTTCCCCTTTGACAGGGGGGGGTAGCAATCAGCCCCAGCATTTT. This chain connects TRBV27 to TRBJ1-5; TRBD1 agrees at 9 bases. The CDR3 length is 17 residues. Per the germline V gene, CDR1 is MNHEY and CDR2 is SMNVEV (reference sequence). V shed 9 bases, J shed 0 bases, and the junction held 12 bases outside the gene matches.

This chain uses TRBV2 with TRBJ1-1; 10 bases align to TRBD1. With V trimmed by 10 bases and J by 10 bases, 12 bases remained unmatched. The CDR3 spans 13 residues. CDR1 is SNHLY, CDR2 FYNNEI, per germline. CDR3 sequence: CATGGQGRLGAFF. CDR3 nucleotide sequence: TGTGCCACGGGGGGACAGGGGCGTTTGGGAGCTTTCTTT.

The chain has TRBV7-2 and TRBJ2-7; D gene ambiguous. In germline, CDR1 is SGHTA, CDR2 FQGNSA. This CDR3 comprises 14 residues. Trimming cost V 3 bases and J 0 bases, with 9 bases left between them. The CDR3 sequence: CASSFTPSSYEQYF. CDR3 DNA: TGTGCCAGCAGCTTCACCCCGAGCTCCTACGAGCAGTACTTC. Drawing the rest from reference TRBV7-2 and TRBJ2-7, the complete variable domain is GAGVSQSPSNKVTEKGKDVELRCDPISGHTALYWYRQSLGQGLEFLIYFQGNSAPDKSGLPSDRFSAERTGGSVSTLTIQRTQQEDSAVYLCASSFTPSSYEQYFGPGTRLTVT.

This chain connects TRBV28 to TRBJ1-5, with D uncertain. The CDR3 is made up of 11 amino acids. Germline-derived CDR1 and CDR2 are MDHEN and SYDVKM. Trimming cost V 3 bases and J 9 bases, with 6 bases left between them. The CDR3 region is CASSFQSPQHF. The CDR3, as DNA: TGTGCCAGCAGTTTCCAGTCGCCCCAGCATTTT.